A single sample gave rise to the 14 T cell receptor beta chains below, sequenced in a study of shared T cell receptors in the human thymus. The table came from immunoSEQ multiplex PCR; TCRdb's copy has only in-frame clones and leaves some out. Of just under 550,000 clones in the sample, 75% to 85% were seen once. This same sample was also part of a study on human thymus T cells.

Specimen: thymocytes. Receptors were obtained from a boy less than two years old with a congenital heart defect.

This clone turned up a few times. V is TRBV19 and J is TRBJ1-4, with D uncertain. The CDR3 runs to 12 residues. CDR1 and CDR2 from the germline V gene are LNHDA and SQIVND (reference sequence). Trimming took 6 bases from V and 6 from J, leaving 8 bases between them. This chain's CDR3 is CASSGRDEKLFF. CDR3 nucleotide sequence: TGTGCCAGTAGCGGGAGGGATGAAAAACTGTTTTTT.

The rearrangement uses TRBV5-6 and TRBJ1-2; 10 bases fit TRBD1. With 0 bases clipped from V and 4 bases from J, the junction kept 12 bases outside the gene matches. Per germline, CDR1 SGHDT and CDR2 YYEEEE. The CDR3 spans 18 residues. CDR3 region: CASSLVSRDRGIGYGYTF. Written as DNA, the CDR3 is TGTGCCAGCAGCTTGGTGTCCCGGGACAGGGGTATCGGCTATGGCTACACCTTC. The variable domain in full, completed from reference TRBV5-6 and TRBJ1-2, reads DAGVTQSPTHLIKTRGQQVTLRCSPKSGHDTVSWYQQALGQGPQFIFQYYEEEERQRGNFPDRFSGHQFPNYSSELNVNALLLGDSALYLCASSLVSRDRGIGYGYTFGSGTRLTVV.

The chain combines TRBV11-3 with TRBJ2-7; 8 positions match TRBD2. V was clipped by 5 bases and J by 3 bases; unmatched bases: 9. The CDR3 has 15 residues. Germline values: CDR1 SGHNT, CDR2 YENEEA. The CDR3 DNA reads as TGTGCCAGCAGCCCGCGCCCAGCGGGAGTCTACGAGCAGTACTTC. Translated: CASSPRPAGVYEQYF.

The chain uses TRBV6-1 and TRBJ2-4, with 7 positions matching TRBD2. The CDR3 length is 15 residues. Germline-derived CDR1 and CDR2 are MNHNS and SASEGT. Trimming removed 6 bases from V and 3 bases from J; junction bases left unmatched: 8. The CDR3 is CASSGRGLLKNIQYF. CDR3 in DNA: TGTGCCAGCAGCGGACGGGGACTACTCAAAAACATTCAGTACTTC.

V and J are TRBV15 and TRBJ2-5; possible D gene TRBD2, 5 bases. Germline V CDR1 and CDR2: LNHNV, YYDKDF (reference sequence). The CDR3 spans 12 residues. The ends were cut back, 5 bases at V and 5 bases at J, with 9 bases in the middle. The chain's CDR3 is CATSLWRETQYF. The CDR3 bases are TGTGCCACCAGCTTATGGAGGGAGACCCAGTACTTC.

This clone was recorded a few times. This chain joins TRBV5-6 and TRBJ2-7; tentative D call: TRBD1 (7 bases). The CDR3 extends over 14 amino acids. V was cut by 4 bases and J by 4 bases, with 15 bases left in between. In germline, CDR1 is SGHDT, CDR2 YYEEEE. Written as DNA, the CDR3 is TGTGCCAGCAGCGGAGGGACAGCCGGATACGAGCAGTACTTC. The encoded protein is CASSGGTAGYEQYF.

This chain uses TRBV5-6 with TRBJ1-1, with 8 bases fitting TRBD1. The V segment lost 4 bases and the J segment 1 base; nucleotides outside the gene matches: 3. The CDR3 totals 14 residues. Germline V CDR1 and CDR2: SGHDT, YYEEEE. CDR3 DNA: TGTGCCAGCAGCACCGGGACAGGGAACACTGAAGCTTTCTTT. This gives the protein CASSTGTGNTEAFF.

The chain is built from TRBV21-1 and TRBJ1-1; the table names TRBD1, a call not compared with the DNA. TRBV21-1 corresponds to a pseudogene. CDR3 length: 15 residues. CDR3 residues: CASSKALQMNTEAFF. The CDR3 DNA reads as TGTGCCAGCAGCAAAGCGCTCCAGATGAACACTGAAGCTTTCTTT.

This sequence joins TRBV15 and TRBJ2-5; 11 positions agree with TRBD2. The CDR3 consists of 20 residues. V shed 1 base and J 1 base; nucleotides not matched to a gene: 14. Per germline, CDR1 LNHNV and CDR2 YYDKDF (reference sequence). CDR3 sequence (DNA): TGTGCCACCAGCAGAGTAGGGGCAGCCGGGACTAGCGGTTTCCAAGAGACCCAGTACTTC. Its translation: CATSRVGAAGTSGFQETQYF.

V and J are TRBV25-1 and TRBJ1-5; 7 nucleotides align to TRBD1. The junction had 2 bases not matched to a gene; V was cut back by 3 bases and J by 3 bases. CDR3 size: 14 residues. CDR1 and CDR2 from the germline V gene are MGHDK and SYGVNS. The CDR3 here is CASSDTGANQPQHF. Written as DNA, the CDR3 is TGTGCCAGCAGTGATACAGGGGCCAATCAGCCCCAGCATTTT.

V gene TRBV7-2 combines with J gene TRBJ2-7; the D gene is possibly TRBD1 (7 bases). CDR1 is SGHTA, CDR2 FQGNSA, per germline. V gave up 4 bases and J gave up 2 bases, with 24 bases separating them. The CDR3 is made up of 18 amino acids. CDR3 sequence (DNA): TGTGCCAGCAGCTCGCCGGGACAGCTCAGGGGAGGACCCTACGAGCAGTACTTC. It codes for CASSSPGQLRGGPYEQYF.

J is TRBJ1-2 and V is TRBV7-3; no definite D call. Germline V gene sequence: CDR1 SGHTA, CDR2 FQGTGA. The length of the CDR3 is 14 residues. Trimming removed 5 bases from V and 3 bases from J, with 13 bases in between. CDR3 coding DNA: TGTGCCAGCAGCCCGCGGGCAGAAGACTATGGCTACACCTTC. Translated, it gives CASSPRAEDYGYTF.

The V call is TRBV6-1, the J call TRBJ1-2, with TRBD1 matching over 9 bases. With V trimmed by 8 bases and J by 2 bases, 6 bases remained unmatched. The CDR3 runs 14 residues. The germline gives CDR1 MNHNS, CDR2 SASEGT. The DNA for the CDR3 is TGTGCCAGCCTTTGGGACAGGGCAAACTATGGCTACACCTTC. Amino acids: CASLWDRANYGYTF.

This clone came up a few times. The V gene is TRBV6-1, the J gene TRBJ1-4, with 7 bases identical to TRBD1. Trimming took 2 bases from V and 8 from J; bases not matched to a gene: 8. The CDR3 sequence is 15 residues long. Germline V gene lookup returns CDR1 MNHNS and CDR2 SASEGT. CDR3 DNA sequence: TGTGCCAGCAGTGAACCCAGACAGGGTGTGGAAAAACTGTTTTTT. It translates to CASSEPRQGVEKLFF.